The 8 T cell receptor beta chains below were found in one sample sequenced in a study of shared clonotypes between healthy human individuals. The table came from immunoSEQ multiplex PCR; TCRdb's copy has only in-frame clones and leaves some out. The repertoire holds roughly 1 million clones, with more than 75% as singletons. The sample comprised memory CD4+ T cells from PBMCs. The subset here: CD45RA-negative fraction. These receptors were taken from a man aged 18 to 29 in good health. Some clones in this sample may be carry-over from other donors' samples.

The chain recombines TRBV11-1 with TRBJ1-5, with D possibly TRBD1 on 5 matching bases. V was clipped by 5 bases and J by 5 bases, with 25 bases between them. This CDR3 contains 18 residues. CDR1 is SGHAT and CDR2 is FQDESV in the germline V gene (reference sequence). CDR3 sequence reads: CASSHPGRGKSSDQPQHF. In DNA, the CDR3 is TGTGCCAGCAGCCATCCCGGTCGGGGGAAGTCGAGTGATCAGCCCCAGCATTTT.

The V call is TRBV28, the J call TRBJ2-1; the match to TRBD2 covers 12 bases. With V trimmed by 7 bases and J by 6 bases, 4 bases remained unmatched. The CDR3 has 14 amino acids. From germline, CDR1 is MDHEN and CDR2 SYDVKM. The CDR3 DNA sequence: TGTGCCAGCATCACTAGCGGGGGGATCAATGAGCAGTTCTTC. Translating it yields CASITSGGINEQFF.

The V gene is TRBV13, the J gene TRBJ2-2; no firm D call. The CDR3 totals 14 residues. The germline CDR1 and CDR2 sequences are PRHDT and FYEKMQ (reference sequence). The germline V and J ends were trimmed by 8 bases and 2 bases, with 12 bases remaining between them. DNA of the CDR3: TGTGCCAGCCGGGTGGCAGCCAACACCGGGGAGCTGTTTTTT. Its translation is CASRVAANTGELFF.

The chain is built from TRBV5-5 and TRBJ1-1, with TRBD1 as a possible D gene (6 bases). Germline V CDR1 and CDR2: SGHKS, YYEKEE (reference sequence). The CDR3 covers 16 residues. V was pared by 3 bases and J by 1 base, with 16 bases between. The CDR3 nucleotides read TGTGCCAGCAGCTGGGGGCACGGGGGCGGGAACACTGAAGCTTTCTTT. Its protein is CASSWGHGGGNTEAFF.

J is TRBJ2-3 and V is TRBV6-1; D gene ambiguous. The CDR3 sequence is 14 residues long. V shed 6 bases and J shed 6 bases, with 16 bases lying between them. CDR1 MNHNS and CDR2 SASEGT come from the germline V gene. This chain's CDR3 is CASSDQPPPDTQYF. CDR3 bases: TGTGCCAGCAGCGACCAACCCCCCCCCGATACGCAGTATTTT.

The chain couples TRBV11-2 to TRBJ2-4; possibly TRBD2 for D (5 bases). The CDR3 extends over 15 amino acids. Trimming took off 5 bases at V and 3 bases at J, with 14 bases between the two ends. The germline gives CDR1 SGHAT, CDR2 FQNNGV. The CDR3 region is CASSPSLRDKNIQYF. The CDR3 DNA sequence: TGTGCCAGCAGCCCCAGCCTCCGGGACAAAAACATTCAGTACTTC. The full variable domain, in which reference TRBV11-2 and TRBJ2-4 provide the parts outside the CDR3, is EAGVAQSPRYKIIEKRQSVAFWCNPISGHATLYWYQQILGQGPKLLIQFQNNGVVDDSQLPKDRFSAERLKGVDSTLKIQPAKLEDSAVYLCASSPSLRDKNIQYFGAGTRLSVL.

The rearrangement joins TRBV5-1 to TRBJ2-7; 7 bases line up with TRBD2. The V gene's germline CDR1 is SGHRS and CDR2 YFSETQ. Trimming cost V 6 bases and J 0 bases; bases outside gene matches: 6. This CDR3 has 14 residues. The CDR3 DNA sequence: TGCGCCAGCAAGCTAGCGGAATTCTCCTACGAGCAGTACTTC. Translating gives CASKLAEFSYEQYF.

The V and J genes are TRBV6-1 and TRBJ1-4; 7 bases fit TRBD1. J was trimmed by 7 bases and V by 7 bases; bases with no gene match: 9. The CDR3 runs to 14 residues. Germline CDR1 MNHNS, CDR2 SASEGT. In DNA, the CDR3 is TGTGCCAGCACACGAGTTTACAGGGGTGAAAAACTGTTTTTT. Encoded protein: CASTRVYRGEKLFF.